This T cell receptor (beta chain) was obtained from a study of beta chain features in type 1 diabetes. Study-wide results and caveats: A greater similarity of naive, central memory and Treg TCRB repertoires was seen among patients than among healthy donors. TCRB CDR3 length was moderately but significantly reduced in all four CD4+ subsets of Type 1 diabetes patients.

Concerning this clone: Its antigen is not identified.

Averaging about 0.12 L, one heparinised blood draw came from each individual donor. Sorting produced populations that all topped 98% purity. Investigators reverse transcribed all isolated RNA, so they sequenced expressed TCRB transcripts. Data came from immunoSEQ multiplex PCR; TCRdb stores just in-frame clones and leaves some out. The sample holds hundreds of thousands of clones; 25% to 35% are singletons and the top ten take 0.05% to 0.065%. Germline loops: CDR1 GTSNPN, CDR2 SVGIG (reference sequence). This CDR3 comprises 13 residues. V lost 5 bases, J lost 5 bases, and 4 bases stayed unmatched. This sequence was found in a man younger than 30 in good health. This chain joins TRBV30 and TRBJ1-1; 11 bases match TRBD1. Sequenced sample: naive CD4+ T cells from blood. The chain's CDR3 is CAWRTGGRTEAFF. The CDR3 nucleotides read TGTGCCTGGCGGACAGGGGGCCGGACTGAAGCTTTCTTT.